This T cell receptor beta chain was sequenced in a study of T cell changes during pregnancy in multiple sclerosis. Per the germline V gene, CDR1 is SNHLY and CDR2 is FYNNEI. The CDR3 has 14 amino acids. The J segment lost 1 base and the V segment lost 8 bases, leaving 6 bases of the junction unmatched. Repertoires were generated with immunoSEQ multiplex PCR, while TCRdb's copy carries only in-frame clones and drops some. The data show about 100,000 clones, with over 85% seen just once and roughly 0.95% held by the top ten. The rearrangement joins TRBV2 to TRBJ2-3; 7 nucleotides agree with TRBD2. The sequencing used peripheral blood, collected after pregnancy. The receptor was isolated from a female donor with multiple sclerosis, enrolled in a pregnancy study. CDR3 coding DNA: TGTGCCAGCGGGGGAGGGCCAGGCACAGATACGCAGTATTTT. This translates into CASGGGPGTDTQYF.